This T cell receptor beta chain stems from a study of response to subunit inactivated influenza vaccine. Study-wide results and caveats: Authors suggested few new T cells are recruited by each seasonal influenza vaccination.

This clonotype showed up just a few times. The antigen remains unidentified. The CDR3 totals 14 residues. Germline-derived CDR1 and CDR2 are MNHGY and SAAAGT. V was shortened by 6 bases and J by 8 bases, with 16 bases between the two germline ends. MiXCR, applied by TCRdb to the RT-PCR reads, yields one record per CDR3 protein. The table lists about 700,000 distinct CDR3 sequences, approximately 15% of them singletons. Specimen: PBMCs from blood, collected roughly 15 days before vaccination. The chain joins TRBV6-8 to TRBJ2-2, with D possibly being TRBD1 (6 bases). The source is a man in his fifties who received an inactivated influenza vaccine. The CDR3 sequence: CASSITRQAGELFF. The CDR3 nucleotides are TGTGCCAGCAGCATAACTCGACAGGCGGGGGAGCTGTTTTTT.